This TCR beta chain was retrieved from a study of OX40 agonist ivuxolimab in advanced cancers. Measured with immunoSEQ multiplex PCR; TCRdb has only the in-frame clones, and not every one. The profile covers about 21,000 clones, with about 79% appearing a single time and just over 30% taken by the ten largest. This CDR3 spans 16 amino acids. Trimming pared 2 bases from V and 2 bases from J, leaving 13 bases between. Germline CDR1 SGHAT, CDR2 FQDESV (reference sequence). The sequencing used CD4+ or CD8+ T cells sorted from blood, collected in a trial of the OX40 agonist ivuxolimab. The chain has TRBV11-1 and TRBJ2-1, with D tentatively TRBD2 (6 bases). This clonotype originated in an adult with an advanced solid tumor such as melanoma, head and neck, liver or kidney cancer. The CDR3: CASSLLVWGAYNEQFF. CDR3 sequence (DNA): TGTGCCAGCAGCTTATTGGTTTGGGGGGCCTACAATGAGCAGTTCTTC. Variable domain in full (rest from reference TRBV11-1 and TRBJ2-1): EAEVAQSPRYKITEKSQAVAFWCDPISGHATLYWYRQILGQGPELLVQFQDESVVDDSQLPKDRFSAERLKGVDSTLKIQPAELGDSAMYLCASSLLVWGAYNEQFFGPGTRLTVL.